This TCR beta chain was observed in a study of type 1 regulatory T cells. On the study more broadly: T-allo10 is an in vitro-generated, Tr1-enriched CD4 T cell product specific for alloantigen. Study outcomes and limitations: Compared with non-type 1 regulatory T cells, type 1 regulatory T cells showed a more restricted TCR repertoire.

Remarks on this clonotype: Its antigen is undetermined.

Trimming at V came to 6 bases and at J to 0 bases, leaving 7 bases not matched to a gene. CDR1 SGHNT and CDR2 YYREEE come from the germline V gene (reference sequence). The CDR3 length is 16 residues. TCRdb recomputed calls from the reads with MiXCR, one row per CDR3 protein. The data hold 70,000 or so distinct CDR3 sequences, with more than 20% observed a single time. This receptor was taken from a human donor in good health. Source material: cultured type 1 regulatory T (Tr1) cells, either the whole culture or a sorted fraction (not recorded which). V usage is TRBV5-4 and J usage is TRBJ2-1; 9 positions agree with TRBD1. The CDR3 loop reads CASNRGRESSYNEQFF. The CDR3 region has the DNA TGTGCCAGCAACAGGGGGCGGGAGAGCTCCTACAATGAGCAGTTCTTC.